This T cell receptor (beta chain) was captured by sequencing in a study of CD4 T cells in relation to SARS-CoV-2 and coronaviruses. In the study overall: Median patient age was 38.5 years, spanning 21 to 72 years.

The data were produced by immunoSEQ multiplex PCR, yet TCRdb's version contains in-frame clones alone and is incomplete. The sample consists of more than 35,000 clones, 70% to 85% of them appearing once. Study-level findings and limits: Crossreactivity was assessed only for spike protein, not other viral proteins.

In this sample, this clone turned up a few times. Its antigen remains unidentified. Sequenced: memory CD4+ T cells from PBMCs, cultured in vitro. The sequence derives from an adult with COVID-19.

In DNA, the CDR3 is TGTGCCAGCAGTCTCAACGGTGACTACGAGCAGTACTTC. It translates to CASSLNGDYEQYF. J is TRBJ2-7 and V is TRBV11-2; D is unclear. Trimming left V 6 bases short and J 3 bases short, with 12 bases between. The germline V gene has CDR1 SGHAT and CDR2 FQNNGV. The CDR3 is 13 residues long. Complete variable domain (other parts from reference TRBV11-2 and TRBJ2-7): EAGVAQSPRYKIIEKRQSVAFWCNPISGHATLYWYQQILGQGPKLLIQFQNNGVVDDSQLPKDRFSAERLKGVDSTLKIQPAKLEDSAVYLCASSLNGDYEQYFGPGTRLTVT.